The source of this T cell receptor beta chain is a study of blood T cells in healthy people across ages. A second PCR of about 6 to 12 cycles used a sample-barcoded 5' primer and a J-beta primer mix. Per sample, CDR3-containing paired-end reads numbered at least 2.5 million. A single record per CDR3 protein comes from TCRdb applying MiXCR to the 5' RACE reads. Of some 760,000 distinct CDR3 sequences listed, 25% were seen once; the top ten hold 8% to 10%. In its sample, this clonotype was seen a few times. V was shortened by 2 bases and J by 9 bases, with 5 bases between the two germline ends. Germline V gene data show CDR1 as MNHEY and CDR2 as SMNVEV (reference sequence). The CDR3 covers 12 residues. A further study also used this sample, focusing on T cells of mothers and their children. That source reports: The authors used all extracted RNA for cDNA synthesis, at approximately 1.4 ug per 15 ul. Addition of sample barcodes and 2-4 random nucleotides occurred through the M1S primer of the second PCR. Persisting microchimeric T cell clones went undetected.

The specimen sequenced was blood. The sequence came from a boy aged 5-17 years in good health. The V gene is TRBV27, the J gene TRBJ1-6; maybe TRBD1 (5 bases). The CDR3 bases are TGTGCCAGCAGTTTACAGGGTTCACCCCTCCACTTT. Its translation: CASSLQGSPLHF.